This TCR beta chain derives from a study of early T cells in non-severe SARS-CoV-2 infection. TCRdb reprocessed the 5' RACE reads via MiXCR and lists one record per CDR3 protein. The sample lists under 95,000 distinct CDR3 sequences, roughly 12% occurring once. The CDR3 consists of 20 residues. CDR1 is MNHNS and CDR2 is SASEGT in the germline V gene. V dropped 7 bases and J dropped 0; count of bases not matched to a gene: 15. There are a few counts of this clonotype. Sequenced: whole blood. The V call is TRBV6-1, the J call TRBJ2-6, with 10 bases matching TRBD2. The receptor was isolated from an adult who was a healthcare worker with PCR-confirmed SARS-CoV-2 infection or an uninfected control (not recorded which). The CDR3 protein is CASTHMPGLASGSGANVLTF. As DNA, the CDR3 is TGTGCCAGCACCCATATGCCGGGACTAGCGTCCGGCTCTGGGGCCAACGTCCTGACTTTC.